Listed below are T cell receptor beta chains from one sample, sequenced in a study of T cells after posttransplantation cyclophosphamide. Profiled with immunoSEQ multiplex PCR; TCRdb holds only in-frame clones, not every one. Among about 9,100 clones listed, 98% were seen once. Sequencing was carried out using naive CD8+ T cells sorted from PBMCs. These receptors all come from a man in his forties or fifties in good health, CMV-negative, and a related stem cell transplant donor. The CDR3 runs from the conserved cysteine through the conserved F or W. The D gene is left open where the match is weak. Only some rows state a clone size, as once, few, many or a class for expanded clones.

DNA: TGTGCCAGCAGCGACAGACAGGGTCGCGAGCAGTACTTC; CDR3: CASSDRQGREQYF; size: NA; J: TRBJ2-7; D: TRBD1; V: TRBV7-3
DNA: TGTGCCAGCAGTTTATCGAGAGCTAGCGTGGCCTACGAGCAGTACTTC; CDR3: CASSLSRASVAYEQYF; size: NA; J: TRBJ2-7; D: NA; V: TRBV27
DNA: TGTGCCAGCAGCACCGGGCTAGCGGCTACCTACGAGCAGTACTTC; CDR3: CASSTGLAATYEQYF; size: NA; J: TRBJ2-7; D: TRBD2; V: TRBV7-9
DNA: TGTGCCAGCAGCTTAGGAGGGGGGGCTGGTTTCGGCTACACCTTC; CDR3: CASSLGGGAGFGYTF; size: NA; J: TRBJ1-2; D: NA; V: TRBV7-9
DNA: TGTGCCAGCAGCTTGGGTAGCGGGTACGAGCAGTACTTC; CDR3: CASSLGSGYEQYF; size: NA; J: TRBJ2-7; D: TRBD2; V: TRBV5-6
DNA: TGTGCCAGCAGCTTCCCAGGGGGGATGAATGGCTACACCTTC; CDR3: CASSFPGGMNGYTF; size: NA; J: TRBJ1-2; D: TRBD1; V: TRBV7-9
DNA: TGTGCCAGCAGACTTAGCGGGGGGTTCCAAGAGACCCAGTACTTC; CDR3: CASRLSGGFQETQYF; size: NA; J: TRBJ2-5; D: TRBD2; V: TRBV11-2
DNA: TGCGCCAGCAGCCGCGTAGCGGGGCCACAAGAGACCCAGTACTTC; CDR3: CASSRVAGPQETQYF; size: NA; J: TRBJ2-5; D: TRBD2; V: TRBV5-1
DNA: TGTGCCAGCAGCTTAGTTCTCCCTAGCGGGGGGGCTTATAATGAGCAGTTCTTC; CDR3: CASSLVLPSGGAYNEQFF; size: NA; J: TRBJ2-1; D: TRBD2; V: TRBV11-2
DNA: TGTGCTAGTGGTTTGAGGAGTAGCTGGGAGCTGTTTTTT; CDR3: CASGLRSSWELFF; size: NA; J: TRBJ2-2; D: NA; V: TRBV12-5
DNA: TGCAGCGTCCAAGGGGGAATCACAGATACGCAGTATTTT; CDR3: CSVQGGITDTQYF; size: NA; J: TRBJ2-3; D: NA; V: TRBV29-1
DNA: TGTGCCAGCAGCTTAGGTAATAGGAGGGTGGTTCGGTACGAGCAGTACTTC; CDR3: CASSLGNRRVVRYEQYF; size: NA; J: TRBJ2-7; D: NA; V: TRBV7-8
DNA: TGTGCCAGCAGCGTAGGGCCTTTCAAAAACATTCAGTACTTC; CDR3: CASSVGPFKNIQYF; size: NA; J: TRBJ2-4; D: NA; V: TRBV9
DNA: TGTGCCAGTAGTATAGATCTTCCTGACAGGGGCACAGATACGCAGTATTTT; CDR3: CASSIDLPDRGTDTQYF; size: NA; J: TRBJ2-3; D: TRBD1; V: TRBV19
DNA: TGTGCCAGCAGTTTAGCGGGAGCCTACGAGCAGTACTTC; CDR3: CASSLAGAYEQYF; size: NA; J: TRBJ2-7; D: TRBD2; V: TRBV11-3
DNA: TGCGCCAGCAGCTCCCGGACTGGGTTCGTTAGCACAGATACGCAGTATTTT; CDR3: CASSSRTGFVSTDTQYF; size: NA; J: TRBJ2-3; D: NA; V: TRBV5-1
DNA: TGTGCCAGCAGTGGTGCGGCAGGGCGGGATACGCAGTATTTT; CDR3: CASSGAAGRDTQYF; size: NA; J: TRBJ2-3; D: NA; V: TRBV27
DNA: TGTGCCAGCAGCTTAGCCAACATTCTCCAGTACTTC; CDR3: CASSLANILQYF; size: NA; J: TRBJ2-7; D: NA; V: TRBV11-2
DNA: TGTGCCAGCAGAACCACGCGGGAGGGCACCGGGGAGCTGTTTTTT; CDR3: CASRTTREGTGELFF; size: NA; J: TRBJ2-2; D: TRBD2; V: TRBV6-6
DNA: TGTGCCAGCAGCGTAGCAGCGGGGAATGCCTACGAGCAGTACTTC; CDR3: CASSVAAGNAYEQYF; size: NA; J: TRBJ2-7; D: TRBD2; V: TRBV9
DNA: TGCGCCAGCAGCCAGATACAGGGTGATGGCTACACCTTC; CDR3: CASSQIQGDGYTF; size: NA; J: TRBJ1-2; D: NA; V: TRBV4-3
DNA: TGTGCCAGCAGCGACGGACTAGCGGGCACAGATACGCAGTATTTT; CDR3: CASSDGLAGTDTQYF; size: NA; J: TRBJ2-3; D: TRBD2; V: TRBV7-2
DNA: TGTGCCAGCAGCCGAAGCGGGGGCACGAACACCGGGGAGCTGTTTTTT; CDR3: CASSRSGGTNTGELFF; size: NA; J: TRBJ2-2; D: TRBD2; V: TRBV6-6
DNA: TGCGCCAGCAGCCAGATCGGGACAGGGGATGGCTACACCTTC; CDR3: CASSQIGTGDGYTF; size: NA; J: TRBJ1-2; D: TRBD1; V: TRBV4-1
DNA: TGTGCCAGCAGCGTAGGGGGGGGCCGCAATCAGCCCCAGCATTTT; CDR3: CASSVGGGRNQPQHF; size: NA; J: TRBJ1-5; D: NA; V: TRBV9
DNA: TGTGCCAGCAGCGTCAGTAGCGGGGGGGCCTATGAGCAGTTCTTC; CDR3: CASSVSSGGAYEQFF; size: few; J: TRBJ2-1; D: TRBD2; V: TRBV7-8
DNA: TGTGCCAGCAGCCCCGAACGCCGGGACAGACAAGAGACCCAGTACTTC; CDR3: CASSPERRDRQETQYF; size: once; J: TRBJ2-5; D: TRBD1; V: TRBV7-3
DNA: TGTGCCAGCAGTTTTACAGGGGCCGAGCAGTACTTC; CDR3: CASSFTGAEQYF; size: NA; J: TRBJ2-7; D: TRBD1; V: TRBV5-6
DNA: TGTGCCACCAGCAGAGTGGGGGCCGGTGGCTACACCTTC; CDR3: CATSRVGAGGYTF; size: NA; J: TRBJ1-2; D: NA; V: TRBV15
DNA: TGTGCCAGTAGTACTGAGGCCGGGGGGTACGAAGATGAGCAGTTCTTC; CDR3: CASSTEAGGYEDEQFF; size: NA; J: TRBJ2-1; D: TRBD2; V: TRBV19
DNA: TGCGCCAGCAGCTTGGAGTCCTCGGGGGGCGTCCCTTACGAGCAGTACTTC; CDR3: CASSLESSGGVPYEQYF; size: few; J: TRBJ2-7; D: NA; V: TRBV5-1
DNA: TGCAGCGGCCTTAGAGAGAACACTGAAGCTTTCTTT; CDR3: CSGLRENTEAFF; size: NA; J: TRBJ1-1; D: NA; V: TRBV29-1
DNA: TGTGCCAGCAGTTCTTTGGACAGCGTGGAGGAGCAGTACTTC; CDR3: CASSSLDSVEEQYF; size: NA; J: TRBJ2-7; D: NA; V: TRBV27
DNA: TGTGCCAGCAGCCCCGGACAGGGGAGGAGTACGCAGTATTTT; CDR3: CASSPGQGRSTQYF; size: NA; J: TRBJ2-3; D: TRBD1; V: TRBV7-6
DNA: TGTGCCAGCAGCGTCGCCGGGACAGCACAAGAGACCCAGTACTTC; CDR3: CASSVAGTAQETQYF; size: NA; J: TRBJ2-5; D: TRBD1; V: TRBV9
DNA: TGTGCCAGCAGCCCGACTAGCGGGAGCGTTCCGGTTGCGTCTGAGCAGTTCTTC; CDR3: CASSPTSGSVPVASEQFF; size: NA; J: TRBJ2-1; D: TRBD2; V: TRBV2
DNA: TGTGCCAGCAGCCGGACTAGCGGGGGTTACAATGAGCAGTTCTTC; CDR3: CASSRTSGGYNEQFF; size: NA; J: TRBJ2-1; D: TRBD2; V: TRBV2
DNA: TGTGCCAGTAGAATCGGCTGGACAGGGCATTACGAGCAGTACTTC; CDR3: CASRIGWTGHYEQYF; size: NA; J: TRBJ2-7; D: TRBD1; V: TRBV19
DNA: TGTGCCAGCAGTTCCCACTGGGACAGCGAAGAAGAGACCCAGTACTTC; CDR3: CASSSHWDSEEETQYF; size: NA; J: TRBJ2-5; D: TRBD1; V: TRBV6-6
DNA: TGCGCCAGCAGCTTGCGAGGGGGAATCACTGAAGCTTTCTTT; CDR3: CASSLRGGITEAFF; size: NA; J: TRBJ1-1; D: NA; V: TRBV5-1
DNA: TGCAGCGTTGAATCCGGGCTTGGGGGCCCCACTAACTATGGCTACACCTTC; CDR3: CSVESGLGGPTNYGYTF; size: NA; J: TRBJ1-2; D: NA; V: TRBV29-1
DNA: TGTGCCAGCAGCTTTCCTCTAGCGGGAGGGTTCGACAATGAGCAGTTCTTC; CDR3: CASSFPLAGGFDNEQFF; size: NA; J: TRBJ2-1; D: TRBD2; V: TRBV7-9